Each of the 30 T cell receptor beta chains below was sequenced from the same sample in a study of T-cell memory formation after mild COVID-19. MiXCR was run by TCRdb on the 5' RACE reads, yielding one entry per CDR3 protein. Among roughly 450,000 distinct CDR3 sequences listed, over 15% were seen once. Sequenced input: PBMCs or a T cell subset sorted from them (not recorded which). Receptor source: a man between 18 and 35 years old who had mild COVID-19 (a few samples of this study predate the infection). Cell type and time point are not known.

The CDR3 nucleotides read TGTGCCAGCAGTGGGGGAGGGCACGAGCAGTACTTC. It codes for CASSGGGHEQYF. The chain uses TRBV14 and TRBJ2-7, with TRBD2 matching over 7 bases. The CDR3 covers 12 residues. The trim removed 6 bases at V and 5 bases at J, leaving 4 bases unmatched. Germline assignment: CDR1 SGHDN and CDR2 FVKESK.

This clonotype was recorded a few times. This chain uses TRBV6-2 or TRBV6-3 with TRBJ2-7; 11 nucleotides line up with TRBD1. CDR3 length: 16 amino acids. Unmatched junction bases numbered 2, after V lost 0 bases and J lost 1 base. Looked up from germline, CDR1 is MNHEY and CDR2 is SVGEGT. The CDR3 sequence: CASSYSRDRGSYEQYF. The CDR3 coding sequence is TGTGCCAGCAGTTACTCCCGGGACAGGGGGTCCTACGAGCAGTACTTC.

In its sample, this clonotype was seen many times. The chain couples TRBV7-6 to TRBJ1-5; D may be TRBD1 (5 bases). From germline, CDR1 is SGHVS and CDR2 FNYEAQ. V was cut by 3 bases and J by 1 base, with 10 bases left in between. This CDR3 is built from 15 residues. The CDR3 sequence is CASSLFSGSNQPQHF. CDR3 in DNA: TGTGCCAGCAGCTTGTTTTCAGGGAGCAATCAGCCCCAGCATTTT.

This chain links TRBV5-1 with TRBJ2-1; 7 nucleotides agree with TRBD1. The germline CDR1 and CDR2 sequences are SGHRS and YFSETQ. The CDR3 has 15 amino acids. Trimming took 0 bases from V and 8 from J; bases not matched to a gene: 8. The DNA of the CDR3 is TGCGCCAGCAGCTTGGTGGGACAGAGGGAGTATGAGCAGTTCTTC. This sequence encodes CASSLVGQREYEQFF.

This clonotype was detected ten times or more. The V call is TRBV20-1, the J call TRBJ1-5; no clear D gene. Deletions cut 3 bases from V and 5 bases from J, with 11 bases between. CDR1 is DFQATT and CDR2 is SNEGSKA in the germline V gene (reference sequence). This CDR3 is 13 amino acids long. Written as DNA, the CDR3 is TGCAGTGCTAGTTCGGGGTTGGATCAGCCCCAGCATTTT. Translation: CSASSGLDQPQHF.

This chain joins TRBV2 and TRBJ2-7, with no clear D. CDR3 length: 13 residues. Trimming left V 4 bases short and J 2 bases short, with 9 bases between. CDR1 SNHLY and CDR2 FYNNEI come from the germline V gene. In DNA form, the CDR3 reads TGTGCCAGCAGTGTTTATCAAACCTACGAGCAGTACTTC. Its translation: CASSVYQTYEQYF.

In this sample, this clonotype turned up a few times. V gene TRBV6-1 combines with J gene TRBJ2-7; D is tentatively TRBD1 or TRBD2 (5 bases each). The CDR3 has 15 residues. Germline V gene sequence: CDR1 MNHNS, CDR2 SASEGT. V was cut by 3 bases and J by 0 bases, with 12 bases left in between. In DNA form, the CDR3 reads TGTGCCAGCAGTGATCTGAGGGGCGACTCCTACGAGCAGTACTTC. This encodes CASSDLRGDSYEQYF.

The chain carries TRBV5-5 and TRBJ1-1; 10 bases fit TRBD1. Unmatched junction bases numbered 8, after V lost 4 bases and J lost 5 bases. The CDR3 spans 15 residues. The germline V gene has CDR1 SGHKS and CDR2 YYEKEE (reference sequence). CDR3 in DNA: TGTGCCAGCAGCAGAGGACAGGGGGTTCTAACTGAAGCTTTCTTT. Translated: CASSRGQGVLTEAFF.

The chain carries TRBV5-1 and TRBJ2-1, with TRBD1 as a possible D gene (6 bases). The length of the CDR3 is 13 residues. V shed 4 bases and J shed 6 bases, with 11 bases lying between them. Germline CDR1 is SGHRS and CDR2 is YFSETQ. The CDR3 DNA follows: TGCGCCAGCAGCCTGGACAGTGGCAATGAGCAGTTCTTC. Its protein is CASSLDSGNEQFF.

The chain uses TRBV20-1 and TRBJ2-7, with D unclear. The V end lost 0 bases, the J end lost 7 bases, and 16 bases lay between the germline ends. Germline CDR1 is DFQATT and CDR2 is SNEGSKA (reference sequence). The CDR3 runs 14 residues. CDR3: CSARDQKGPGEQYF. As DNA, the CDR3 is TGCAGTGCTAGAGATCAGAAGGGTCCGGGTGAGCAGTACTTC.

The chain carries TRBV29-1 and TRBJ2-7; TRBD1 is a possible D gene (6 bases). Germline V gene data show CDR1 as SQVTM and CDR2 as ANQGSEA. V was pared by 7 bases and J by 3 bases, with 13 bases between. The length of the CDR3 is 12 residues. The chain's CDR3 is CSDRDTYYEQYV. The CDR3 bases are TGCAGCGATAGGGACACCTACTACGAGCAGTACGTC.

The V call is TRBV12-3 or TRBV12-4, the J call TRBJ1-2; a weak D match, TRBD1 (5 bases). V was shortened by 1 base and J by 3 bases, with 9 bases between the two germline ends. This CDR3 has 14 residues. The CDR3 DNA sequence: TGTGCCAGCAGTTTAGGGACACACCACTATGGCTACACCTTC. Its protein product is CASSLGTHHYGYTF.

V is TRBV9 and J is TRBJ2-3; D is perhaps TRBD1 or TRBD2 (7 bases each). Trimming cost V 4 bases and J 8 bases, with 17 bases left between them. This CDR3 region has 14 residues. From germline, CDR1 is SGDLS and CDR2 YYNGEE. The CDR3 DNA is TGTGCCAGCAGCCCCAGGGGGGGGGGAGTTACGCAGTATTTT. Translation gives CASSPRGGGVTQYF.

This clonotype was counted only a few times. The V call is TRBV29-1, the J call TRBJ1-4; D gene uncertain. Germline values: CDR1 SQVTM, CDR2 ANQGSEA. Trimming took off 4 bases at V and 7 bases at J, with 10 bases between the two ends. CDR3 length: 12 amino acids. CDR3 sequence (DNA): TGCAGCGTTGCCGAATTAGGTGAAAAACTGTTTTTT. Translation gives CSVAELGEKLFF.

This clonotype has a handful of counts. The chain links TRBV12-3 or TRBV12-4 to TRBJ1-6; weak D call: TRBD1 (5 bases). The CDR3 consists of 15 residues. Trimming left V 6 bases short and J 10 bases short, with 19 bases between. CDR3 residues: CASRDGRRTISPLHF. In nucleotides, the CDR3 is TGTGCCAGCAGAGATGGACGGAGGACAATCTCACCCCTCCACTTT.

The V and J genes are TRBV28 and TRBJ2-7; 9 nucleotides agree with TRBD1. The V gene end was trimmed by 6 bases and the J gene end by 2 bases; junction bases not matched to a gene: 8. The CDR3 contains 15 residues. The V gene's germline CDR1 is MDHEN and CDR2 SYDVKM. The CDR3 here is CASRTGQGPTYEQYV. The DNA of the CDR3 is TGTGCCAGCAGGACCGGACAGGGGCCCACCTACGAGCAGTACGTC.

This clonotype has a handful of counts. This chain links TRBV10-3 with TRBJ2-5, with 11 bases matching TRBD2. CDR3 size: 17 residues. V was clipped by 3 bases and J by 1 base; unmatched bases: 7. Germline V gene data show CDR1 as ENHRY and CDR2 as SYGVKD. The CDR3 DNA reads TGTGCCATCAGTGACCCCCGTAGCGGGGGGGCCCAAGAGACCCAGTACTTC. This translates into CAISDPRSGGAQETQYF.

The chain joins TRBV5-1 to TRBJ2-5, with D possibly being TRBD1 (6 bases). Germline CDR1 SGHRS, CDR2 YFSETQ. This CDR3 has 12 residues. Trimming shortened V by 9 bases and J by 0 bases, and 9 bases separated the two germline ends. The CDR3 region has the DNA TGCGCCACCTCAGGGGACCAAGAGACCCAGTACTTC. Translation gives CATSGDQETQYF.

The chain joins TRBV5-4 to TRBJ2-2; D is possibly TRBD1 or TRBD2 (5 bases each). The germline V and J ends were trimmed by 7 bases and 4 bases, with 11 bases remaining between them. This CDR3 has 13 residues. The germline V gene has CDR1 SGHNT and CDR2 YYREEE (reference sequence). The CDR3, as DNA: TGTGCCAGCCACCGGGGCGGCACCGGGGAGCTGTTTTTT. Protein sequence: CASHRGGTGELFF. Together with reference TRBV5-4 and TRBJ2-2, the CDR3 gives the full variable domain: ETGVTQSPTHLIKTRGQQVTLRCSSQSGHNTVSWYQQALGQGPQFIFQYYREEENGRGNFPPRFSGLQFPNYSSELNVNALELDDSALYLCASHRGGTGELFFGEGSRLTVL.

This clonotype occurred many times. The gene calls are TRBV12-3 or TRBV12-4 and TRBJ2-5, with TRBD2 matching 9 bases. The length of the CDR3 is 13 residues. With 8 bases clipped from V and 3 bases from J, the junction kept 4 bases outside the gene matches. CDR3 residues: CASAASGEETQYF. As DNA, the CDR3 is TGTGCCAGCGCCGCTAGCGGGGAAGAGACCCAGTACTTC.

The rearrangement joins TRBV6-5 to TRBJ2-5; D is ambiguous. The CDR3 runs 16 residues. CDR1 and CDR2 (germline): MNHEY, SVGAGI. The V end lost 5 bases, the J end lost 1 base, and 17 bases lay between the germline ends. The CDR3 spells CASSARQGRPQETQYF. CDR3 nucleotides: TGTGCCAGCAGTGCGAGACAAGGTCGTCCCCAAGAGACCCAGTACTTC.

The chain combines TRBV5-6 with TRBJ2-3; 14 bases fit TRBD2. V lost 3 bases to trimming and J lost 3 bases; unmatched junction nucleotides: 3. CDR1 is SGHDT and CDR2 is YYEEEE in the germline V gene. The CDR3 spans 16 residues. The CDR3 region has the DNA TGTGCCAGCAGCTCGGGACTAGCGGGGGAAACAGATACGCAGTATTTT. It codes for CASSSGLAGETDTQYF.

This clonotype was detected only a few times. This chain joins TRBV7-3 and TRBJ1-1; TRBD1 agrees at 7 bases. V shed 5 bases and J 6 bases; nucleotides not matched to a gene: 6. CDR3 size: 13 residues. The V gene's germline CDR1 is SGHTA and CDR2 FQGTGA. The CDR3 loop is CASSVTGEAEAFF. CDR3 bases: TGTGCCAGCAGCGTCACAGGGGAGGCTGAAGCTTTCTTT.

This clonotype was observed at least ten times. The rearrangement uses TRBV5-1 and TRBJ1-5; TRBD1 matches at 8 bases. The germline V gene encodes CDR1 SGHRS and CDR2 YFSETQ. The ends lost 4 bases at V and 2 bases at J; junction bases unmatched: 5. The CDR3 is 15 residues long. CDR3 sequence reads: CASSPGQGGNQPQHF. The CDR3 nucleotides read TGCGCCAGCAGCCCTGGACAGGGCGGCAATCAGCCCCAGCATTTT.

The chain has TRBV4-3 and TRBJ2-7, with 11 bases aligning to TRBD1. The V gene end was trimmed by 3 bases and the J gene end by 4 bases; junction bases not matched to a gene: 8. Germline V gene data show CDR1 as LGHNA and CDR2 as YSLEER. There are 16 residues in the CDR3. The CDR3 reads CASSQVPGQGVYEQYF. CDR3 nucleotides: TGCGCCAGCAGCCAGGTCCCGGGACAGGGGGTTTACGAGCAGTACTTC.

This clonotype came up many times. The CDR3 here is CASSRLAGGTDTQYF. CDR3 sequence (DNA): TGTGCCAGCAGTAGACTAGCGGGGGGCACAGATACGCAGTATTTT. The rearrangement links TRBV6-5 to TRBJ2-3; 12 nucleotides align to TRBD2. Germline values: CDR1 MNHEY, CDR2 SVGAGI. The CDR3 runs 15 residues. V shed 5 bases and J 1 base; nucleotides not matched to a gene: 1.

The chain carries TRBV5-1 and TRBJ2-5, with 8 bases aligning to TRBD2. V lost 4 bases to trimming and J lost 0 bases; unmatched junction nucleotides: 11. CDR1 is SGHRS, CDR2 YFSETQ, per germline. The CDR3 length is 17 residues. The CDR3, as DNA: TGCGCCAGCAGCCGACTGGCGGGGGGACCCGACCAAGAGACCCAGTACTTC. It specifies CASSRLAGGPDQETQYF.

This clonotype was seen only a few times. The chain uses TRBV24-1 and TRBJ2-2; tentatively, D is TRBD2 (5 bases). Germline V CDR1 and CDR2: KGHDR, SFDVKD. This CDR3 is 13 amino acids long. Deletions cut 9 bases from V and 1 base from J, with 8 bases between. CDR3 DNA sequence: TGTGCCACCTGTGGAGGGAACACCGGGGAGCTGTTTTTT. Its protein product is CATCGGNTGELFF.

The CDR3 region is CASKGLRDTQYF. The CDR3 nucleotides read TGTGCCAGCAAGGGGTTGCGAGATACGCAGTATTTT. The V and J genes are TRBV28 and TRBJ2-3; D may be TRBD1 (5 bases). CDR1 MDHEN and CDR2 SYDVKM come from the germline V gene. V was shortened by 7 bases and J by 5 bases, with 10 bases between the two germline ends. The length of the CDR3 is 12 residues.

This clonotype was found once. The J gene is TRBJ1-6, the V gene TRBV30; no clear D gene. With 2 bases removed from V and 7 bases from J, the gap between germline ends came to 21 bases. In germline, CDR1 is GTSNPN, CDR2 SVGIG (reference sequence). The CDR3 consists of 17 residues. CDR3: CAWSPPVVGEVNSPLHF. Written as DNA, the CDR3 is TGTGCCTGGAGTCCCCCGGTAGTCGGGGAGGTAAATTCACCCCTCCACTTT.